Below, one TCR beta chain is given with its context. These data belong to a study of blood T cell repertoires in COVID-19. Profiled with immunoSEQ multiplex PCR; TCRdb holds only in-frame clones, not every one. The sample holds around 280,000 clones, roughly nine tenths seen once. Trimming cost V 0 bases and J 0 bases, with 17 bases left between them. Germline CDR1 is GTSNPN and CDR2 is SVGIG (reference sequence). There are 17 residues in the CDR3. Sequenced: PBMCs or T cells enriched from blood (not recorded which). J is TRBJ1-1 and V is TRBV30, with D perhaps TRBD1 (5 bases). The receptor was isolated from a woman between 40 and 55 years old who had recovered from COVID-19. CDR3: CAWSVMVQGTLNTEAFF. The CDR3 DNA reads TGTGCCTGGAGTGTAATGGTCCAGGGAACCTTGAACACTGAAGCTTTCTTT.